These T cell receptor beta chains were read from a single sample in a study of T cell repertoires in cytomegalovirus infection. From the reads, TCRdb called clonotypes with MiXCR, one entry per CDR3 protein. The profile shows roughly 180,000 distinct CDR3 sequences, roughly 27% of them singletons. Input material: PBMCs. The receptors shown here come from a human donor in good health (CMV status not recorded). Some clones in this sample may be carry-over from other donors' samples. Each CDR3 is given with its conserved first and last residue. The D gene is left open where the match is weak. Rows give clone size only sometimes, using once, few, many, or a class for an expanded clone.

.	many	TRBJ2-3	TRBV7-2	TGTGCCAGCAGCTTGACGGGTACAGATACGCAGTATTTT	CASSLTGTDTQYF
.	few	TRBJ1-4	TRBV5-1	TGCGCCAGCAGCCAGGGAGGGACATCGAGCGAAAAACTGTTTTTT	CASSQGGTSSEKLFF
.	.	TRBJ2-3	TRBV25-1	TGTGCCAGCAGTGAGACGGGTCCCTCCCATACGCAGTATTTT	CASSETGPSHTQYF
.	.	TRBJ2-6	TRBV29-1	TGCAGCGTTCAGGTGGCCTCTGGGGCCAACGTCCTGACTTTC	CSVQVASGANVLTF
.	many	TRBJ2-2	TRBV12-3/TRBV12-4	TGTGCCAGCAGTCCAGGGAAAGCCGGGGAGCTGTTTTTT	CASSPGKAGELFF
TRBD1	few	TRBJ1-2	TRBV12-3/TRBV12-4	TGTGCCAGCAGCCCTTACAGGGGTCCGCCCCATCTTTATGGCTACACCTTC	CASSPYRGPPHLYGYTF
.	.	TRBJ1-6	TRBV12-3/TRBV12-4	TGTGCCAGCAGTCATAGCTCCTATAATTCACCCCTCCACTTT	CASSHSSYNSPLHF
TRBD2	.	TRBJ2-1	TRBV27	TGTGCCAGCAGTTCCCGGACTAGCGGGGGGCGGAGCTCCTACAATGAGCAGTTCTTC	CASSSRTSGGRSSYNEQFF
TRBD1	many	TRBJ1-1	TRBV7-2	TGTGCCAGCAGCTCGACAGGGGGGATAGGGGCTGAAGCTTTCTTT	CASSSTGGIGAEAFF
.	many	TRBJ2-3	TRBV11-2	TGTGCCAGCAGCTTAGGAGGGGCAGGGGCAGATACGCAGTATTTT	CASSLGGAGADTQYF
TRBD1	.	TRBJ2-1	TRBV12-3/TRBV12-4	TGTGCCAGCAGTTTACTCACAGGGGGACTGGATGAGCAGTTCTTC	CASSLLTGGLDEQFF
.	few	TRBJ1-6	TRBV7-6	TGTGCCAGCAGCTTAGTCGACCGGAGCGGGGGGACCCTCCACTTT	CASSLVDRSGGTLHF
.	.	TRBJ2-7	TRBV12-5	TGTGCTAGTCGGGCAGGGCGGGGCTACGAGCAGTACTTC	CASRAGRGYEQYF
TRBD1	many	TRBJ1-1	TRBV7-6	TGTGCCAGCAGCCCCCGGGAGGCAGGGGGTGCCAACACTGAAGCTTTCTTT	CASSPREAGGANTEAFF